These 13 T cell receptor beta chains came from one sample sequenced in a study of CD8+CD57+ T cells in acquired aplastic anemia. Patients selected for sequencing had displayed CD8+CD57+ cell expansion by flow cytometry. TCR beta VDJ and CDR3 profiles were obtained from a genomic DNA template. TCRdb called the reads again in MiXCR, with one record for every CDR3 protein. The sample yields around 430,000 distinct CDR3 sequences, around a third seen once. What was sequenced was sorted CD4+, CD8+, or CD8+CD57+ T cells (not recorded which) from PBMCs. These receptors came from a human donor with aplastic anemia.

The rearrangement uses TRBV7-3 and TRBJ1-2; D gene uncertain. The V end was cut by 6 bases, the J end by 3 bases, with 11 bases between. Per the germline V gene, CDR1 is SGHTA and CDR2 is FQGTGA. The CDR3 sequence is 13 residues long. CDR3 sequence: CASSYGGDYGYTF. In DNA, the CDR3 is TGTGCCAGCAGTTACGGCGGGGACTATGGCTACACCTTC.

As for this clonotype: A read error may be the cause here, since a much bigger clone is one base away. This chain connects TRBV19 to TRBJ1-5; no clear D gene. Between the trimmed V and J ends, which lost 5 bases and 5 bases, there was a span of 13 bases. The CDR3 contains 14 residues. The germline gives CDR1 LNHDA, CDR2 SQIVND (reference sequence). The CDR3 spells CASSFLNKDQPQHF. The CDR3 DNA sequence: TGTGCCAGTAGTTTCCTCAATAAGGATCAGCCCCAGCATTTT.

The gene calls are TRBV20-1 and TRBJ1-3; D remains unclear. The germline gives CDR1 DFQATT, CDR2 SNEGSKA (reference sequence). V dropped 5 bases and J dropped 0 bases, with 8 bases sitting between them. The length of the CDR3 is 13 residues. CDR3 nucleotide sequence: TGCAGTGCTTGGTGGGTCTCTGGAAACACCATATATTTT. This codes for CSAWWVSGNTIYF.

This clonotype was picked up a small number of times. The genes are TRBV12-3 or TRBV12-4 and TRBJ2-3; 12 bases are shared with TRBD1. Trimming took 4 bases from V and 6 from J; bases not matched to a gene: 5. CDR3 length: 15 residues. The CDR3 reads CASSSGQGAADTQYF. The CDR3 DNA follows: TGTGCCAGCAGTTCGGGACAGGGGGCGGCGGATACGCAGTATTTT.

This clonotype was recorded many times. The chain is built from TRBV2 and TRBJ2-7; 11 positions match TRBD1. CDR3 length: 14 residues. Germline V gene sequence: CDR1 SNHLY, CDR2 FYNNEI. Trimming cost V 4 bases and J 7 bases; bases outside gene matches: 6. Written as DNA, the CDR3 is TGTGCCAGCAGTGTAACGGACAGGGGGCTTGAGCAGTACTTC. It yields the protein CASSVTDRGLEQYF.

This clonotype has only one observation. The gene calls are TRBV7-3 and TRBJ2-3; D unclear. The CDR3 consists of 13 residues. Germline CDR1 is SGHTA and CDR2 is FQGTGA. Deletions cut 2 bases from V and 5 bases from J, with 8 bases between. The CDR3 DNA reads TGTGCCAGCAGCTTAGAGTGGCAAGATACGCAGTATTTT. It yields the protein CASSLEWQDTQYF.

The genes are TRBV20-1 and TRBJ2-5, with TRBD1 matching 12 bases. Trimming removed 5 bases from V and 5 bases from J; junction bases left unmatched: 12. The CDR3 has 16 residues. Germline loops: CDR1 DFQATT, CDR2 SNEGSKA (reference sequence). The CDR3 protein is CSAPEGTGGVGETQYF. Here the CDR3 DNA reads TGCAGTGCTCCCGAAGGGACAGGGGGCGTCGGGGAGACCCAGTACTTC.

The rearrangement links TRBV30 to TRBJ1-3; D gene ambiguous. CDR1 GTSNPN and CDR2 SVGIG come from the germline V gene (reference sequence). V dropped 4 bases and J dropped 0 bases, with 1 base sitting between them. The CDR3 length is 11 residues. CDR3 residues: CAWNSGNTIYF. CDR3 nucleotide sequence: TGTGCCTGGAACTCTGGAAACACCATATATTTT.

The chain employs TRBV19 and TRBJ1-1; weak D call: TRBD1 (6 bases). Trimming took 2 bases from V and 5 from J, leaving 15 bases between them. The CDR3 is 15 residues long. Germline V CDR1 and CDR2: LNHDA, SQIVND (reference sequence). The CDR3 DNA reads TGTGCCAGTAGTATATTCGGTCAGGGGAAGACTGAAGCTTTCTTT. Its protein is CASSIFGQGKTEAFF.

This clonotype was observed at least ten times. The genes are TRBV19 and TRBJ1-6, with a weak D call TRBD1 (6 bases). V lost 3 bases and J 7 bases, leaving 10 bases between the germline ends. The germline V gene has CDR1 LNHDA and CDR2 SQIVND (reference sequence). The CDR3 sequence is 14 residues long. The CDR3 DNA reads TGTGCCAGTAGTATCGTAACAGGGAATTCACCCCTCCACTTT. It codes for CASSIVTGNSPLHF.

This clonotype was counted a single time. The chain employs TRBV29-1 and TRBJ1-2, with 7 bases identical to TRBD1. Trimming at V came to 4 bases and at J to 8 bases, leaving 4 bases not matched to a gene. Germline V gene lookup returns CDR1 SQVTM and CDR2 ANQGSEA. This CDR3 is built from 11 residues. This chain's CDR3 is CSVVRGGGYTF. CDR3 DNA: TGCAGCGTTGTGAGAGGGGGCGGCTACACCTTC.

This clonotype was counted many times. This sequence joins TRBV15 and TRBJ2-1; 7 nucleotides line up with TRBD2. The CDR3 covers 15 residues. Germline CDR1 and CDR2: LNHNV and YYDKDF (reference sequence). V lost 2 bases to trimming and J lost 5 bases; unmatched junction nucleotides: 6. Written as DNA, the CDR3 is TGTGCCACCAGCAGACTTCGCGGGAGCAACAATGAGCAGTTCTTC. Its protein is CATSRLRGSNNEQFF.

This clonotype was found a few times. The chain links TRBV30 to TRBJ1-1; TRBD1 is a possible D gene (5 bases). Trimming left V 8 bases short and J 1 base short, with 11 bases between. From germline, CDR1 is GTSNPN and CDR2 SVGIG (reference sequence). This CDR3 is 12 amino acids long. The CDR3 coding sequence is TGTGCCCGAGGGACGCCGAACACTGAAGCTTTCTTT. It translates to CARGTPNTEAFF.